The clone carrying this T cell receptor beta chain was counted between two and nine times. In the authors' methods: It was from reference gene primer amplification that nucleated cell counts were estimated. Here immunoSEQ multiplex PCR was the method, and the copy in TCRdb shows in-frame clones only, minus some. The DNA was the basis for D and trimming; V, J and clone size are from that table. The table lists roughly 140,000 clones, 70% to 90% of them singletons. This entry comes from a study of blood T cell repertoires in COVID-19. Across the study: The United States, Italy and Spain provided the acute and convalescent COVID-19 samples. PBMCs, B-cell-depleted T cells, or T cells were the source of the cDNA or gDNA that made up the material.

The specimen was peripheral blood. This clonotype was obtained from a woman between 40 and 50 years old with active or convalescent COVID-19.

The CDR3, as DNA: TGTGCCAGCAGCTTGCGAGGGATGAGGGAAAAACTGTTTTTT. This gives the protein CASSLRGMREKLFF. The V call is TRBV5-6, the J call TRBJ1-4; unclear D gene. CDR1 is SGHDT and CDR2 is YYEEEE in the germline V gene. Trimming shortened V by 1 base and J by 8 bases, and 12 bases separated the two germline ends. The length of the CDR3 is 14 residues.